This is a list of T cell receptor beta chains from one sample in a study of T cell changes during pregnancy in multiple sclerosis. Sequenced by immunoSEQ multiplex PCR; TCRdb stores in-frame clones only, minus some. The sample shows about 92,000 clones, around 90% of them seen only once. The material was peripheral blood, obtained in the first trimester of pregnancy. Source of these receptors: a female donor with multiple sclerosis, enrolled in a pregnancy study. CDR3s include the opening cysteine and the closing phenylalanine or tryptophan. A D gene is named only where the DNA matches it firmly. The size field is filled for only some rows; it gives once, few, many or a size class.

j_gene	d_gene	len	abundance	v_gene	CDR3aa	CDR3nt
TRBJ2-2	TRBD1	16	.	TRBV5-4	CASSLNHRGQGGELFF	TGTGCCAGCAGCTTGAATCATAGGGGGCAAGGCGGGGAGCTGTTTTTT
TRBJ2-1	.	13	.	TRBV28	CASRWSSYNEQFF	TGTGCAAGCAGGTGGAGCTCCTACAATGAGCAGTTCTTC
TRBJ2-6	TRBD2	16	.	TRBV10-2	CATETSGRGGANVLTF	TGCGCCACCGAGACTAGCGGGAGGGGTGGGGCCAACGTCCTGACTTTC
TRBJ1-2	.	14	.	TRBV30	CAWDTGARDYGYTF	TGTGCCTGGGATACAGGAGCCAGGGACTATGGCTACACCTTC
TRBJ2-5	.	15	.	TRBV4-3	CASSQGHLYQETQYF	TGCGCCAGCAGCCAAGGACACTTGTACCAAGAGACCCAGTACTTC
TRBJ1-1	.	12	.	TRBV7-9	CASSQQSTEAFF	TGTGCCAGCAGTCAACAGAGCACTGAAGCTTTCTTT
TRBJ1-4	TRBD1	17	.	TRBV10-3	CAISEFGQGSFNEKLFF	TGTGCCATCAGTGAGTTTGGACAGGGGTCCTTTAATGAAAAACTGTTTTTT
TRBJ2-1	.	14	.	TRBV5-4	CASSLATGNNEQFF	TGTGCCAGCAGCTTGGCTACCGGGAACAATGAGCAGTTCTTC
TRBJ2-3	TRBD2	15	.	TRBV2	CASSEAGGFTDTQYF	TGTGCCAGCAGCGAAGCGGGGGGGTTCACAGATACGCAGTATTTT
TRBJ2-7	.	14	.	TRBV19	CASSPRQSSYEQYF	TGTGCCAGTAGTCCGAGACAGAGCTCCTACGAGCAGTACTTC
TRBJ2-5	.	13	.	TRBV7-2	CASSFSLRETQYF	TGTGCCAGCAGCTTCTCCCTCCGAGAGACCCAGTACTTC
TRBJ1-1	.	13	.	TRBV28	CASSYNMNTEAFF	TGTGCCAGCAGTTACAACATGAACACTGAAGCTTTCTTT
TRBJ2-7	TRBD1	14	once	TRBV13	CASSSGQGLYEQYF	TGTGCCAGCAGCTCGGGACAGGGCCTCTACGAGCAGTACTTC
TRBJ2-2	TRBD2	16	.	TRBV7-8	CASSARRLADTGELFF	TGTGCCAGCAGCGCACGTCGACTAGCAGACACCGGGGAGCTGTTTTTT
TRBJ2-3	TRBD2	13	.	TRBV5-1	CASNPGGQDTQYF	TGCGCCAGCAACCCGGGAGGGCAAGATACGCAGTATTTT
TRBJ1-4	.	14	.	TRBV7-2	CASSPLSRNEKLFF	TGTGCCAGCAGCCCACTGAGTCGAAATGAAAAACTGTTTTTT
TRBJ1-3	.	17	.	TRBV18	CASSPVQGLSSGNTIYF	TGTGCCAGCTCACCAGTCCAGGGGCTAAGCTCTGGAAACACCATATATTTT
TRBJ1-2	.	14	.	TRBV19	CASSVGGAPYGYTF	TGTGCCAGTAGTGTCGGGGGAGCGCCATATGGCTACACCTTC
TRBJ2-5	.	11	.	TRBV20-1	CSAGQTETQYF	TGCAGTGCTGGACAAACGGAGACCCAGTACTTC
TRBJ2-7	TRBD2	15	.	TRBV6-5	CASSLGLAGGSEQYF	TGTGCCAGCAGTCTCGGACTAGCGGGAGGTTCCGAGCAGTACTTC
TRBJ2-3	.	15	.	TRBV6-4	CASSDSKGGTDTQYF	TGTGCCAGCAGTGACTCGAAGGGGGGGACCGATACGCAGTATTTT
TRBJ1-1	TRBD1	12	.	TRBV7-8	CASSSLTGTAFF	TGTGCCAGCAGCTCGCTGACAGGGACCGCTTTCTTT
TRBJ2-7	TRBD1	13	.	TRBV2	CASSRDRGYEQYF	TGTGCCAGCAGCCGGGACAGGGGCTACGAGCAGTACTTC
TRBJ1-2	.	14	.	TRBV27	CASSYGGPHYGYTF	TGTGCCAGCAGTTATGGGGGCCCACACTATGGCTACACCTTC
TRBJ1-4	.	15	once	TRBV19	CASSRGRRLNEKLFF	TGTGCCAGTAGCCGAGGACGGAGGCTAAATGAAAAACTGTTTTTT
TRBJ2-5	TRBD1	15	.	TRBV27	CASRQSQRGPETQYF	TGTGCCAGCAGGCAAAGTCAGAGGGGGCCAGAGACCCAGTACTTC
TRBJ2-1	.	17	.	TRBV28	CASSLLRLRAPYNEQFF	TGTGCCAGCAGTTTATTACGTTTGCGGGCCCCCTACAATGAGCAGTTCTTC
TRBJ2-6	.	16	.	TRBV4-3	CASSQDLTAGANVLTF	TGCGCCAGCAGCCAAGATCTGACAGCAGGCGCCAACGTCCTGACTTTC
TRBJ1-3	TRBD1	16	.	TRBV5-1	CASRRTGGARGNTIYF	TGCGCCAGCAGGAGGACAGGGGGCGCGCGGGGAAACACCATATATTTT
TRBJ2-1	.	17	.	TRBV13	CASSLRTGNRPYNEQFF	TGTGCCAGCAGCCTACGAACCGGTAATCGCCCCTACAATGAGCAGTTCTTC
TRBJ2-6	.	18	.	TRBV27	CASSLGSGSGAGANVLTF	TGTGCCAGCAGTTTGGGCTCCGGGTCGGGAGCCGGGGCCAACGTCCTGACTTTC
TRBJ1-2	TRBD1	13	once	TRBV27	CASGPTGNYGYTF	TGTGCCAGCGGCCCGACAGGGAACTATGGCTACACCTTC
TRBJ2-7	TRBD2	14	.	TRBV19	CASSGGLADYEQYF	TGTGCCAGTAGTGGGGGACTAGCGGATTACGAGCAGTACTTC
TRBJ2-7	TRBD1	13	.	TRBV11-3	CASSFAGGYEQYF	TGTGCCAGCAGCTTCGCAGGGGGCTACGAGCAGTACTTC
TRBJ2-3	TRBD1	15	.	TRBV18	CASSPPGTGTNTQYF	TGTGCCAGCTCACCACCCGGGACAGGGACAAATACGCAGTATTTT
TRBJ2-7	TRBD1	16	.	TRBV15	CATTSRSRGTYYEQYF	TGTGCCACCACCTCCCGATCCAGGGGGACCTACTACGAGCAGTACTTC
TRBJ1-2	.	15	once	TRBV28	CASSLTGSGNYGYTF	TGTGCCAGCAGTTTAACGGGATCGGGTAACTATGGCTACACCTTC
TRBJ1-4	TRBD1	15	once	TRBV2	CASSESGGGNEKLFF	TGTGCCAGCAGTGAATCAGGGGGCGGGAATGAAAAACTGTTTTTT
TRBJ2-7	.	14	.	TRBV2	CASSEGGYSYEQYF	TGTGCCAGCAGTGAAGGGGGCTACTCCTACGAGCAGTACTTC
TRBJ1-1	TRBD1	15	few	TRBV7-9	CASSPGQGRDTEAFF	TGTGCCAGCAGCCCAGGACAGGGCCGGGATACTGAAGCTTTCTTT
TRBJ1-4	TRBD1	19	once	TRBV6-9	CASSYSGTGYFGFIEKLFF	TGTGCCAGCAGTTATTCGGGGACAGGGTATTTTGGTTTCATTGAAAAACTGTTTTTT
TRBJ2-2	TRBD2	16	.	TRBV15	CATSRGLAGGSGELFF	TGTGCCACCAGCAGAGGCCTAGCGGGAGGCTCCGGGGAGCTGTTTTTT
TRBJ1-5	.	15	.	TRBV7-2	CASSLQGQYNQPQHF	TGTGCCAGCAGCTTACAGGGCCAATACAATCAGCCCCAGCATTTT
TRBJ2-7	TRBD1	15	.	TRBV4-1	CASSPGQADSYEQYF	TGCGCCAGCAGCCCCGGACAGGCGGACTCCTACGAGCAGTACTTC
TRBJ2-7	.	16	.	TRBV27	CASSFQFRGSQGEQYF	TGTGCCAGCAGTTTCCAGTTCAGGGGTTCGCAGGGCGAGCAGTACTTC
TRBJ2-2	.	16	.	TRBV18	CASSPSQVPNTGELFF	TGTGCCAGCTCACCCTCCCAGGTGCCGAACACCGGGGAGCTGTTTTTT
TRBJ2-3	.	17	.	TRBV7-2	CASSLRSSALRTDTQYF	TGTGCCAGCAGCTTACGGTCTAGCGCTCTTCGCACAGATACGCAGTATTTT
TRBJ1-1	TRBD1	14	once	TRBV2	CASSSTGVRTEAFF	TGTGCCAGCAGTTCAACAGGGGTGAGGACTGAAGCTTTCTTT
TRBJ2-7	TRBD2	15	.	TRBV10-3	CAISPGLAGSYEQYF	TGTGCCATCAGTCCGGGACTAGCGGGTTCCTACGAGCAGTACTTC
TRBJ2-7	.	14	.	TRBV19	CASSIGRVAYEQYF	TGTGCCAGTAGTATCGGGCGGGTAGCCTACGAGCAGTACTTC
TRBJ1-1	.	14	.	TRBV9	CASSQGTLNTEAFF	TGTGCCAGCAGTCAAGGGACATTGAACACTGAAGCTTTCTTT
TRBJ2-5	TRBD2	16	.	TRBV4-2	CASSPLLAGAEETQYF	TGTGCCAGCAGCCCCTTACTAGCGGGAGCGGAAGAGACCCAGTACTTC
TRBJ1-2	.	11	few	TRBV6-1	CASSVLYGYTF	TGTGCCAGCAGTGTCCTCTATGGCTACACCTTC
TRBJ2-3	.	13	once	TRBV28	CASTRGSTDTQYF	TGTGCCAGCACCCGGGGTTCCACAGATACGCAGTATTTT
TRBJ2-7	TRBD2	16	.	TRBV18	CASSPPGLAGGPVQYF	TGTGCCAGCTCACCACCCGGACTAGCGGGAGGGCCGGTGCAGTACTTC
TRBJ2-7	.	14	.	TRBV2	CASSGAGVPYEQYF	TGTGCCAGCAGTGGTGCTGGAGTCCCCTACGAGCAGTACTTC
TRBJ2-3	TRBD2	17	.	TRBV4-2	CASSFTGTSGERDTQYF	TGTGCCAGCAGCTTTACCGGGACTAGCGGTGAGCGGGATACGCAGTATTTT
TRBJ2-7	TRBD1	16	.	TRBV6-1	CASSEPVTGGPYEQYF	TGTGCCAGCAGTGAACCGGTGACAGGGGGTCCCTACGAGCAGTACTTC
TRBJ1-2	.	14	.	TRBV15	CATSRDQTGYGYTF	TGTGCCACCAGCAGAGATCAGACGGGGTATGGCTACACCTTC